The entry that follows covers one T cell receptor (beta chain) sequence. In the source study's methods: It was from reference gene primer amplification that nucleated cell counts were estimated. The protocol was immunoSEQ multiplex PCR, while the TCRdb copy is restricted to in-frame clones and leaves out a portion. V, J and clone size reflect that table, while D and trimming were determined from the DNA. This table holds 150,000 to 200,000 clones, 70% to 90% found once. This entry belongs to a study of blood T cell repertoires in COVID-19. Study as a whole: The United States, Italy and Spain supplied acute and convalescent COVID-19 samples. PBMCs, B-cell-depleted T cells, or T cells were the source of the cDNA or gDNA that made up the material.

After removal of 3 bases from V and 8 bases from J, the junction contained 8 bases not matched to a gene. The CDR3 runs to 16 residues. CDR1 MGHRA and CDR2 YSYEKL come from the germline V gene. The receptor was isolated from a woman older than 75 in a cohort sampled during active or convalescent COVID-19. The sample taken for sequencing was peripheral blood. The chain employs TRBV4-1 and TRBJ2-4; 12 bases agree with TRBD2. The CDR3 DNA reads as TGCGCCAGCAGCCATCCGACTAGCGGGGGTCGGCACATTCAGTACTTC. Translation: CASSHPTSGGRHIQYF.